The clone carrying this TCR beta chain was observed a few times. Its target is unknown. From the RT-PCR reads, TCRdb called clonotypes with MiXCR, one entry per CDR3 protein. Of approximately 500,000 distinct CDR3 sequences in the sample, around 13% were seen once. V was clipped by 0 bases and J by 4 bases, with 16 bases between them. The V gene's germline CDR1 is MNHEY and CDR2 SVGAGI. CDR3 size: 18 residues. These data are taken from a study of response to subunit inactivated influenza vaccine. Study findings and constraints: Seasonal influenza vaccination, on each occasion, was suggested by the authors to recruit few new T cells.

J is TRBJ2-6 and V is TRBV6-5, with D tentatively TRBD1 or TRBD2 (6 bases each). Sequenced here: PBMCs from blood, sampled about 6 weeks after vaccination. The clonotype was recovered from a man between 45 and 60 years old who received an inactivated influenza vaccine. Written as DNA, the CDR3 is TGTGCCAGCAGTTACTCGTCCAGAAGGAGGGGGGGGGCCAACGTCCTGACTTTC. Its protein product is CASSYSSRRRGGANVLTF.